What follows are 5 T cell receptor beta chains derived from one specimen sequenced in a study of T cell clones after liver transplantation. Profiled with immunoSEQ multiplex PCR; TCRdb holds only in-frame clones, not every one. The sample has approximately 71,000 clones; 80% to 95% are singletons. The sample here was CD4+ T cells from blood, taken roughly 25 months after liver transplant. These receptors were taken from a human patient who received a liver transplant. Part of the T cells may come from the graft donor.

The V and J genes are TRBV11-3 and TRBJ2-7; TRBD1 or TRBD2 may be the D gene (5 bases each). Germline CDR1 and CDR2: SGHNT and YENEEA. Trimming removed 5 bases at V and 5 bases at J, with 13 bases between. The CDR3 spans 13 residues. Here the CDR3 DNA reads TGTGCCAGCAGCACGGGACGTTGGAACGAGCAGTACTTC. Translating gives CASSTGRWNEQYF. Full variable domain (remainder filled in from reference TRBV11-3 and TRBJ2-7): EAGVVQSPRYKIIEKKQPVAFWCNPISGHNTLYWYLQNLGQGPELLIRYENEEAVDDSQLPKDRFSAERLKGVDSTLKIQPAELGDSAVYLCASSTGRWNEQYFGPGTRLTVT.

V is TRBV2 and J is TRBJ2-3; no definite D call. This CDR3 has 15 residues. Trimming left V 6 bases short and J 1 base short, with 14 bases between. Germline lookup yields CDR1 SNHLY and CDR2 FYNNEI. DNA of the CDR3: TGTGCCAGCAGCGCCCGGCCAGGAGGCACAGATACGCAGTATTTT. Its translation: CASSARPGGTDTQYF. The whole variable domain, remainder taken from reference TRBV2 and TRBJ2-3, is EPEVTQTPSHQVTQMGQEVILRCVPISNHLYFYWYRQILGQKVEFLVSFYNNEISEKSEIFDDQFSVERPDGSNFTLKIRSTKLEDSAMYFCASSARPGGTDTQYFGPGTRLTVL.

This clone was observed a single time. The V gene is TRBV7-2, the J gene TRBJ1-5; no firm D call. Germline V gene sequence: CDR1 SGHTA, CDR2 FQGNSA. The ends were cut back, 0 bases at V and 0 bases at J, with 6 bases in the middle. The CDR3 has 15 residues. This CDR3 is CASSLAYGSNQPQHF. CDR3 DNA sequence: TGTGCCAGCAGCTTAGCTTACGGTAGCAATCAGCCCCAGCATTTT.

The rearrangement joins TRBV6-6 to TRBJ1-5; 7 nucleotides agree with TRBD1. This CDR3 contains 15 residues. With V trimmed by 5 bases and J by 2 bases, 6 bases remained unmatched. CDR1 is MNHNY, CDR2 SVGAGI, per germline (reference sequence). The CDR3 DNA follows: TGTGCCAGCAGTACAAGACAGGGACGCAATCAGCCCCAGCATTTT. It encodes CASSTRQGRNQPQHF.

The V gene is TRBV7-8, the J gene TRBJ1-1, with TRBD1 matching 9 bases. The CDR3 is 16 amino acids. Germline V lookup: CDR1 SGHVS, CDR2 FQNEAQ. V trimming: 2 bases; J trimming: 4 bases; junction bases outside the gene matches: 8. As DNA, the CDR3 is TGTGCCAGCAGCTTAAAGGGGGGACAGGGCCGCACTGAAGCTTTCTTT. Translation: CASSLKGGQGRTEAFF. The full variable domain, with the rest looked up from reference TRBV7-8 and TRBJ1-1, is GAGVSQSPRYKVAKRGQDVALRCDPISGHVSLFWYQQALGQGPEFLTYFQNEAQLDKSGLPSDRFFAERPEGSVSTLKIQRTQQEDSAVYLCASSLKGGQGRTEAFFGQGTRLTVV.